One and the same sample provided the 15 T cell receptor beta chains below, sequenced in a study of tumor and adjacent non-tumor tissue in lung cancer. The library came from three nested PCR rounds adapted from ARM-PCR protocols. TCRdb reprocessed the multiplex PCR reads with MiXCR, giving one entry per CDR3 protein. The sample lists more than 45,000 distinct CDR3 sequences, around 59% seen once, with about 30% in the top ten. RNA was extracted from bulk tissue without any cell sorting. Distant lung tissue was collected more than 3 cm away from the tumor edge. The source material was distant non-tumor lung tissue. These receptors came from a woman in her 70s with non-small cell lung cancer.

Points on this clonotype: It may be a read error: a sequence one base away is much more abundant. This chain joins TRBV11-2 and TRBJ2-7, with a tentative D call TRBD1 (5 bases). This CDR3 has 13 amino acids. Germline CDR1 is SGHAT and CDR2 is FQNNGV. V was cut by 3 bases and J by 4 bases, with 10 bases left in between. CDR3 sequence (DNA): TGTGCCAGCAGCTTGGGCGACAGATACGAGCAGTACTTC. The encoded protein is CASSLGDRYEQYF.

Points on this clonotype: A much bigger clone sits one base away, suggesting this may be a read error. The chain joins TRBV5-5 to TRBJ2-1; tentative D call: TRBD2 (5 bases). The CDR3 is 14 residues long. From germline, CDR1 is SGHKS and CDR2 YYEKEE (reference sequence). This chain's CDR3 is CAGSILAVGNEQFF. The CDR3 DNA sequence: TGTGCCGGCAGCATCCTAGCTGTGGGCAATGAGCAGTTCTTC.

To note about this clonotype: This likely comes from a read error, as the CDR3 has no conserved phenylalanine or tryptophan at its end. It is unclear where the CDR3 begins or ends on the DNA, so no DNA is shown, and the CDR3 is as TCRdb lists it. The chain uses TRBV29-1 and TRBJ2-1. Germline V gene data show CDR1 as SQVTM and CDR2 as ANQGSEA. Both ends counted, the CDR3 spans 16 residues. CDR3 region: CSCDEVGDNAYNEQLI.

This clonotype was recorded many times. CDR3 region: CASSALEGLAYEQYF. The CDR3 DNA follows: TGTGCCAGTAGTGCCCTGGAGGGACTAGCCTACGAGCAGTACTTC. This chain connects TRBV19 to TRBJ2-7; 8 bases map to TRBD2. Per germline, CDR1 LNHDA and CDR2 SQIVND (reference sequence). The junction had 8 bases not matched to a gene; V was cut back by 5 bases and J by 2 bases. The CDR3 is 15 amino acids.

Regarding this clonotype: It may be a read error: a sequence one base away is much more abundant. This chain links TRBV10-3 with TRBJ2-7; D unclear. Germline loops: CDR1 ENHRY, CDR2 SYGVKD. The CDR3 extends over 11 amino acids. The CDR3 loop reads CTISSSYEQYF. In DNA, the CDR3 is TGTACCATCAGCAGCTCCTACGAGCAGTACTTC.

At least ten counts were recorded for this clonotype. Here the CDR3 reads CSARFSGSYNEQFF. CDR3 nucleotide sequence: TGCAGTGCTAGATTCAGCGGTTCCTACAATGAGCAGTTCTTC. The chain carries TRBV20-1 and TRBJ2-1; maybe TRBD2 (5 bases). Per the germline V gene, CDR1 is DFQATT and CDR2 is SNEGSKA (reference sequence). V lost 2 bases, J lost 1 base, and 9 bases lay in between. The CDR3 runs to 14 residues.

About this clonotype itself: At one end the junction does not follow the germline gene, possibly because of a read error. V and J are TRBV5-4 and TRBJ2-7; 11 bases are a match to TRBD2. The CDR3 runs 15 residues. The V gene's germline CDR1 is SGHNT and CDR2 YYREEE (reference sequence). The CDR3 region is CVSSPGLADLYEQCF. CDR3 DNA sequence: TGTGTCAGCAGCCCGGGACTAGCGGACCTCTACGAGCAGTGCTTC.

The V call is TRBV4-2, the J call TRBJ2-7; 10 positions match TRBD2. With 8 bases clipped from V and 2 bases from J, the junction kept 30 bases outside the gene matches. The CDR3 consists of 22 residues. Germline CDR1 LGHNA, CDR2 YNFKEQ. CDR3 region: CASHQVFIRLLAGLPSPYEQYF. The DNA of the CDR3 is TGTGCCAGCCACCAAGTTTTCATCAGATTACTAGCGGGATTACCGAGCCCCTACGAGCAGTACTTC.

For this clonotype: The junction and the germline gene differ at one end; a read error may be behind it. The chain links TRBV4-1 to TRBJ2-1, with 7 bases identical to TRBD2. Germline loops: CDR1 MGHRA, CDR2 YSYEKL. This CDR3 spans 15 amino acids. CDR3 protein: CPSSQAAGDYNEQFF. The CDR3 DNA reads TGCCCCAGCAGCCAAGCGGCGGGGGACTACAATGAGCAGTTTTTC.

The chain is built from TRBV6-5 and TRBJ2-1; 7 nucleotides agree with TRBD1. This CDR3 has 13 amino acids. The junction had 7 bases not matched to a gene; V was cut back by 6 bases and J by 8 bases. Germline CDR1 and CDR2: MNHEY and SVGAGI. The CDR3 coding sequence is TGTGCCAGCAGCGGGACAGTATCAGATGAGCAGTTCTTC. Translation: CASSGTVSDEQFF.

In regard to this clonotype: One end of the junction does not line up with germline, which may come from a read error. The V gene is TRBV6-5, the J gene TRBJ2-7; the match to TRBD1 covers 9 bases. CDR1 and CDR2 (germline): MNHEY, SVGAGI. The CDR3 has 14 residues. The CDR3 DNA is TGTGCCAGCAGTACCAGGACAGGGGCCTACGATCAGTACTTC. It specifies CASSTRTGAYDQYF.

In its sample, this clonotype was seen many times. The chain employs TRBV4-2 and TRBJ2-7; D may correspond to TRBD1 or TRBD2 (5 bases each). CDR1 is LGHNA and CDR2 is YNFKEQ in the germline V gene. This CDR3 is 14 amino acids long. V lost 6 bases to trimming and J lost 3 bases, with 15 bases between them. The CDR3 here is CASSSQRGGYEQYF. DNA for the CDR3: TGTGCCAGCAGTTCACAGCGTGGGGGCTACGAGCAGTACTTC.

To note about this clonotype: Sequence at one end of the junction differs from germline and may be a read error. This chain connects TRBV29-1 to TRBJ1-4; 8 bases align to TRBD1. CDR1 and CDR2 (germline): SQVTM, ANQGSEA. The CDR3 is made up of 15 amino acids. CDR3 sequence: CSVEHAGGVSEKLFF. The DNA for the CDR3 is TGTAGCGTTGAACACGCAGGGGGCGTATCTGAAAAACTGTTTTTT.

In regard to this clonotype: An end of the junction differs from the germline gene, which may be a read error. The CDR3, as DNA: TGCGGCAGCAGCTTGGACAGGGAGAACTACGGACAGTACTTC. Its translation: CGSSLDRENYGQYF. The chain has TRBV5-1 and TRBJ2-7; 8 nucleotides align to TRBD1. The V gene's germline CDR1 is SGHRS and CDR2 YFSETQ. This CDR3 is 14 amino acids long.

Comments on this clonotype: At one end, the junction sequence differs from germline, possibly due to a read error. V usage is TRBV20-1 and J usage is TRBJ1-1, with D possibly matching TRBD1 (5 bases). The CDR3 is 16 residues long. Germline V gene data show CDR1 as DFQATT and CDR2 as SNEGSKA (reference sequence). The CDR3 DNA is TGCAGTGCTAGTCACAGGCCTAAGTTAACGAACACTGTAGCTTTCTTT. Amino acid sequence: CSASHRPKLTNTVAFF.